The 26 T cell receptor beta chains reported below all come from one sample, sequenced in a study of STAT5B mutations in CD4+ large granular lymphocyte leukemia. Here immunoSEQ multiplex PCR was the method, and the copy in TCRdb shows in-frame clones only, minus some. Among tens of thousands of clones listed, around 76% were seen once. The sequenced material came from CD4+ T cells from blood buffy coats. Receptors were obtained from a human donor in good health.

V is TRBV18 and J is TRBJ2-4; tentatively, D is TRBD2 (7 bases). The CDR3 has 13 residues. Germline CDR1 KGHSH, CDR2 LQKENI. V dropped 1 base and J dropped 11 bases, with 12 bases sitting between them. In nucleotides, the CDR3 is TGTGCCAGCTCACCACGTCAGGGGAGGGTTCAGTACTTC. Protein: CASSPRQGRVQYF.

CDR3: CASSYSAGGWPDKQYF. The CDR3 nucleotides read TGTGCCAGCAGTTACTCCGCAGGGGGGTGGCCTGATAAGCAGTACTTC. The chain links TRBV6-5 to TRBJ2-7, with D perhaps TRBD1 (7 bases). Trimming pared 0 bases from V and 8 bases from J, leaving 20 bases between. This CDR3 has 16 amino acids. Germline V gene sequence: CDR1 MNHEY, CDR2 SVGAGI.

The rearrangement uses TRBV6-6 and TRBJ1-2, with 7 bases that match TRBD1. V dropped 6 bases and J dropped 2; count of bases not matched to a gene: 12. The V gene's germline CDR1 is MNHNY and CDR2 SVGAGI (reference sequence). The CDR3 consists of 16 residues. CDR3 coding DNA: TGTGCCAGCAGACGGGGGACAGAGACTATGAACTATGGCTACACCTTC. Translation gives CASRRGTETMNYGYTF.

This chain connects TRBV18 to TRBJ2-7, with TRBD1 as a possible D gene (6 bases). Trimming took 2 bases from V and 2 from J, leaving 13 bases between them. Germline loops: CDR1 KGHSH, CDR2 LQKENI. The CDR3 has 15 amino acids. The CDR3 bases are TGTGCCAGCTCACCATTTTCAGGGGCCCCCTACGAGCAGTACTTC. It codes for CASSPFSGAPYEQYF.

In this sample, this clone turned up a few times. The chain carries TRBV11-3 and TRBJ2-1, with a weak D call TRBD2 (6 bases). Trimming took off 2 bases at V and 8 bases at J, with 13 bases between the two ends. The CDR3 covers 14 residues. Germline-derived CDR1 and CDR2 are SGHNT and YENEEA. The CDR3 region is CASSLRDSQHEQFF. The CDR3 DNA is TGTGCCAGCAGCTTAAGGGACTCCCAGCATGAGCAGTTCTTC.

The V gene is TRBV10-3, the J gene TRBJ1-5, with D maybe TRBD1 (5 bases). The CDR3 is 13 residues long. Germline V CDR1 and CDR2: ENHRY, SYGVKD. The V and J ends lost 4 bases and 10 bases respectively, with 14 bases between them. CDR3 residues: CAISAGWGEPQHF. Written as DNA, the CDR3 is TGTGCCATCAGTGCGGGGTGGGGGGAACCCCAGCATTTT.

This clone was seen a handful of times. This same CDR3 is encoded by further DNA sequences in the sample. This chain connects TRBV7-2 to TRBJ2-7; the D is unclear. V dropped 2 bases and J dropped 3 bases, with 2 bases sitting between them. Germline V gene data show CDR1 as SGHTA and CDR2 as FQGNSA. The length of the CDR3 is 11 residues. CDR3 sequence (DNA): TGTGCCAGCAGCTTAAGCTACGAGCAGTACTTC. It yields the protein CASSLSYEQYF. The complete variable domain, with remaining parts taken from reference TRBV7-2 and TRBJ2-7, reads GAGVSQSPSNKVTEKGKDVELRCDPISGHTALYWYRQSLGQGLEFLIYFQGNSAPDKSGLPSDRFSAERTGGSVSTLTIQRTQQEDSAVYLCASSLSYEQYFGPGTRLTVT.

The rearrangement links TRBV7-9 to TRBJ2-3; 7 positions agree with TRBD1. The CDR3 loop spans 16 amino acids. The germline gives CDR1 SEHNR, CDR2 FQNEAQ (reference sequence). Trimming took 2 bases from V and 3 from J; bases not matched to a gene: 8. The CDR3 protein is CASSLTLPGGTDTQYF. The CDR3 coding sequence is TGTGCCAGCAGCTTAACCCTTCCAGGGGGAACAGATACGCAGTATTTT.

V usage is TRBV19 and J usage is TRBJ2-1, with 11 bases matching TRBD2. CDR1 LNHDA and CDR2 SQIVND come from the germline V gene (reference sequence). This CDR3 has 17 residues. The V gene end was trimmed by 4 bases and the J gene end by 3 bases; junction bases not matched to a gene: 8. Written as DNA, the CDR3 is TGTGCCAGTAGTACTCCACAGACTAGCGGGATCTACAATGAGCAGTTCTTC. Protein: CASSTPQTSGIYNEQFF.

The V and J genes are TRBV6-4 and TRBJ1-1; TRBD1 might be the D (6 bases). This CDR3 region has 15 residues. V lost 4 bases and J lost 1, with 13 bases in between. CDR1 is MRHNA, CDR2 SNTAGT, per germline. This chain's CDR3 is CASSAHPGQNTEAFF. The DNA of the CDR3 is TGTGCCAGCAGTGCTCATCCGGGACAGAACACTGAAGCTTTCTTT.

The chain combines TRBV27 with TRBJ2-7, with 9 bases aligning to TRBD2. The V segment lost 3 bases and the J segment 2 bases; nucleotides outside the gene matches: 5. The germline V gene encodes CDR1 MNHEY and CDR2 SMNVEV (reference sequence). This CDR3 region has 15 residues. Here the CDR3 reads CASSFWASGAYEQYF. The CDR3 DNA reads as TGTGCCAGCAGTTTTTGGGCTAGCGGGGCCTACGAGCAGTACTTC.

V gene TRBV7-6 combines with J gene TRBJ2-6; 7 nucleotides agree with TRBD2. Trimming took 4 bases from V and 1 from J; bases not matched to a gene: 1. The CDR3 consists of 15 residues. Germline loops: CDR1 SGHVS, CDR2 FNYEAQ. The CDR3, as DNA: TGTGCCAGCAGCTGGGGGGGGTCTGGGGCCAACGTCCTGACTTTC. Translated, it gives CASSWGGSGANVLTF.

This clone was detected only once. J is TRBJ2-5 and V is TRBV5-1; unclear D gene. This CDR3 spans 13 amino acids. In germline, CDR1 is SGHRS, CDR2 YFSETQ. V gave up 1 base and J gave up 4 bases, with 8 bases separating them. The CDR3 reads CASSLKTPETQYF. The CDR3 DNA sequence: TGCGCCAGCAGCTTGAAAACCCCAGAGACCCAGTACTTC.

V gene TRBV30 combines with J gene TRBJ2-1, with TRBD2 identical over 15 bases. The germline V gene has CDR1 GTSNPN and CDR2 SVGIG (reference sequence). Germline trimming cut 3 bases from V and 2 bases from J; bases unmatched to any gene: 11. This CDR3 is 19 amino acids long. In DNA, the CDR3 is TGTGCCTGGAGCCCCAAGGGACTAGCGGGAGGCGGCCCCTACAATGAGCAGTTCTTC. It specifies CAWSPKGLAGGGPYNEQFF.

This chain uses TRBV30 with TRBJ1-2; TRBD1 matches at 10 bases. Germline V gene lookup returns CDR1 GTSNPN and CDR2 SVGIG (reference sequence). The CDR3 consists of 15 residues. V gave up 2 bases and J gave up 4 bases; unmatched junction bases: 7. The CDR3 is CAWSPWGQGFYGYTF. The CDR3 DNA reads as TGTGCCTGGAGTCCTTGGGGACAGGGGTTCTATGGCTACACCTTC.

V gene TRBV9 combines with J gene TRBJ2-1, with 9 bases fitting TRBD2. Germline CDR1 is SGDLS and CDR2 is YYNGEE. After removal of 2 bases from V and 10 bases from J, the junction contained 7 bases not matched to a gene. This CDR3 has 14 residues. DNA of the CDR3: TGTGCCAGCAGCGTTAGCGGGAGTAGGGGAGAGCAGTTCTTC. Its translation: CASSVSGSRGEQFF.

This chain connects TRBV7-8 to TRBJ1-4; D might be TRBD1 (6 bases). The length of the CDR3 is 14 residues. Germline V gene lookup returns CDR1 SGHVS and CDR2 FQNEAQ. Between the trimmed V and J ends, which lost 3 bases and 6 bases, there was a span of 11 bases. The CDR3 coding sequence is TGTGCCAGCAGCTTCGGGGGGCCGTATGAAAAACTGTTTTTT. The encoded protein is CASSFGGPYEKLFF.

In its sample, this clone was seen a few times. CDR3: CASRGLSYEQYF. The CDR3 DNA reads as TGTGCCAGCAGGGGCCTTTCCTACGAGCAGTACTTC. The rearrangement uses TRBV27 and TRBJ2-7; unclear D gene. V was clipped by 6 bases and J by 1 base, with 7 bases between them. In germline, CDR1 is MNHEY, CDR2 SMNVEV (reference sequence). The CDR3 has 12 residues.

The sample holds a few counts of this clone. This chain uses TRBV6-5 with TRBJ1-2; D gene ambiguous. V lost 6 bases, J lost 1 base, and 6 bases lay in between. The CDR3 totals 12 residues. Germline V gene lookup returns CDR1 MNHEY and CDR2 SVGAGI. DNA for the CDR3: TGTGCCAGCAGCCCAAGTAACTATGGCTACACCTTC. This gives the protein CASSPSNYGYTF.

The chain joins TRBV2 to TRBJ2-1; TRBD2 might be the D (6 bases). Germline CDR1 and CDR2: SNHLY and FYNNEI. CDR3 size: 13 residues. The V gene lost 4 bases and the J gene lost 7 bases, with 11 bases spanning the gap. The CDR3 is CASSASSVNEQFF. The CDR3 nucleotides are TGTGCCAGCAGTGCTTCTAGCGTTAATGAGCAGTTCTTC.

The chain employs TRBV9 and TRBJ2-1, with TRBD2 matching 9 bases. The CDR3 is 15 amino acids. In germline, CDR1 is SGDLS, CDR2 YYNGEE. Trimming took 1 base from V and 9 from J; bases not matched to a gene: 8. CDR3 coding DNA: TGTGCCAGCAGCGTAACTAGCGGGCCAGGGATTGAGCAGTTCTTC. The encoded protein is CASSVTSGPGIEQFF.

The V gene is TRBV7-2, the J gene TRBJ2-1; TRBD2 matches 7 bases. This CDR3 comprises 15 residues. The V and J ends lost 2 bases and 6 bases, in that order; junction bases with no gene match: 7. CDR1 is SGHTA, CDR2 FQGNSA, per germline. This CDR3 reads CASSLPATGGNEQFF. The CDR3 DNA follows: TGTGCCAGCAGCTTACCGGCCACGGGGGGCAATGAGCAGTTCTTC.

This rearrangement joins TRBV18 to TRBJ2-3, with 8 bases lining up with TRBD2. Germline CDR1 is KGHSH and CDR2 is LQKENI. The CDR3 consists of 17 residues. V shed 0 bases, J shed 0 bases, and the junction held 5 bases outside the gene matches. The CDR3 coding sequence is TGTGCCAGCTCACCACCGTTGGCGGGGGGAAGCACAGATACGCAGTATTTT. Its translation is CASSPPLAGGSTDTQYF.

The chain recombines TRBV7-9 with TRBJ1-4; the match to TRBD1 covers 11 bases. This CDR3 region has 14 residues. The V gene end was trimmed by 5 bases and the J gene end by 8 bases; junction bases not matched to a gene: 4. Germline loops: CDR1 SEHNR, CDR2 FQNEAQ (reference sequence). The CDR3, as DNA: TGTGCCAGCAGCCCTGGACAGGGGGCCGAAAAACTGTTTTTT. It is translated as CASSPGQGAEKLFF.

The count of this clone is one. The chain joins TRBV19 to TRBJ2-1, with TRBD2 matching 10 bases. The CDR3 spans 14 residues. The ends lost 8 bases at V and 4 bases at J; junction bases unmatched: 5. The germline V gene encodes CDR1 LNHDA and CDR2 SQIVND (reference sequence). Written as DNA, the CDR3 is TGTGCCAGTGACAGCGGGGGGGGATACAATGAGCAGTTCTTC. Translating it yields CASDSGGGYNEQFF.

This clone has just a few counts. V usage is TRBV9 and J usage is TRBJ2-5; TRBD1 might be the D (5 bases). The CDR3 is 14 amino acids. V lost 4 bases and J 2 bases, leaving 12 bases between the germline ends. Per the germline V gene, CDR1 is SGDLS and CDR2 is YYNGEE. CDR3 region: CASSRAQGQETQYF. Here the CDR3 DNA reads TGTGCCAGCAGCAGAGCCCAGGGACAAGAGACCCAGTACTTC.